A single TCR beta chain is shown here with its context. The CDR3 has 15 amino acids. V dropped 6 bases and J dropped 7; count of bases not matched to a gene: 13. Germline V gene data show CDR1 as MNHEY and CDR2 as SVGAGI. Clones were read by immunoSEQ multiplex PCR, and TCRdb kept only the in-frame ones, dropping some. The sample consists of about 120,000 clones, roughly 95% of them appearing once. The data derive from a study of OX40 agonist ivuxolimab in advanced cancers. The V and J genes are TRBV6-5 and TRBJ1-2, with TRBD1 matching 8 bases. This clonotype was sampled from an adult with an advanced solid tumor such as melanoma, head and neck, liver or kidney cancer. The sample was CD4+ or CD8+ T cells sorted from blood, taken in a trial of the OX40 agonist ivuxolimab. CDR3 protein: CASRPGVQGVFGYTF. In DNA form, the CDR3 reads TGTGCCAGCAGACCCGGCGTACAGGGGGTATTTGGCTACACCTTC.